This TCR beta chain was identified during a study of blood T cell repertoires in COVID-19. Per the original methods: Amplification with reference gene primers provided the estimates of nucleated cell counts. Produced via immunoSEQ multiplex PCR; TCRdb's table is partial and in-frame only. Clone size and the V and J calls come from that table; the DNA yielded D and trimming. The table lists 280,000 or so clones, roughly nine tenths of them singletons. With V trimmed by 1 base and J by 6 bases, 4 bases remained unmatched. CDR1 and CDR2 (germline): KGHSH, LQKENI. The CDR3 length is 16 residues. Those enrolled, adults aged roughly 18 to 89 years, came from around 24 US areas.

What was sequenced was PBMCs or T cells enriched from blood (not recorded which). The V gene is TRBV18, the J gene TRBJ2-1; 12 bases match TRBD2. The TCR sequence derives from a woman aged 40 to 50 who had recovered from COVID-19. CDR3 sequence (DNA): TGTGCCAGCTCACCACAGGCTAGCGGGAGGGCCAATGAGCAGTTCTTC. The encoded protein is CASSPQASGRANEQFF.